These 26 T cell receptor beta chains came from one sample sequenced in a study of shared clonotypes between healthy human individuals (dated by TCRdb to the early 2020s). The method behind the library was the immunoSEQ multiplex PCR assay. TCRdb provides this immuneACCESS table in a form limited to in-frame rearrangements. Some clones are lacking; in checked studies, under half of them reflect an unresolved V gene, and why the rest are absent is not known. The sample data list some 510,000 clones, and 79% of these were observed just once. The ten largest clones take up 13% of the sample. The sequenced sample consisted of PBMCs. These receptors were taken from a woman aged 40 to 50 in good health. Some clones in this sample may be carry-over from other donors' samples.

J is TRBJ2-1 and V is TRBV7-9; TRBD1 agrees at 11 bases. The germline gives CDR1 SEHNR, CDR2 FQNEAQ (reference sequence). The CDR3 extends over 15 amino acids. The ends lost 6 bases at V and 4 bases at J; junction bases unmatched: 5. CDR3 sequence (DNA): TGTGCCAGCAGTTCGGACAGGGGGCCATACAATGAGCAGTTCTTC. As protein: CASSSDRGPYNEQFF.

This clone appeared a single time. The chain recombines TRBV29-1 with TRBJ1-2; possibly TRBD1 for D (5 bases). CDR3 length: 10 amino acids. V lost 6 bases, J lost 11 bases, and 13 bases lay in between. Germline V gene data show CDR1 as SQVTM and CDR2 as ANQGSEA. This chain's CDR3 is CSVEQDYYTF. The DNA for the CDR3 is TGCAGCGTAGAACAGGACTATTACACCTTC.

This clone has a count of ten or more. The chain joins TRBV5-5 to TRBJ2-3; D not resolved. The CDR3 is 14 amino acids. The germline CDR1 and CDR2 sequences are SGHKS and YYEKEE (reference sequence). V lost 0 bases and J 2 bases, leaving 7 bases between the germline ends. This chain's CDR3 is CASSLVGTTDTQYF. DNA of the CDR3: TGTGCCAGCAGCTTGGTAGGCACCACAGATACGCAGTATTTT.

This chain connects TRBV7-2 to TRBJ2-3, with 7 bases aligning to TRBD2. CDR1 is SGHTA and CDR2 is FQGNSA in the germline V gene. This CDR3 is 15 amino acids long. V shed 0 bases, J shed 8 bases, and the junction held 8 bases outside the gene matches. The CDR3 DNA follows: TGTGCCAGCAGCTTAGCGGGAGGGGTGGTTGGTACGCAGTATTTT. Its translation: CASSLAGGVVGTQYF.

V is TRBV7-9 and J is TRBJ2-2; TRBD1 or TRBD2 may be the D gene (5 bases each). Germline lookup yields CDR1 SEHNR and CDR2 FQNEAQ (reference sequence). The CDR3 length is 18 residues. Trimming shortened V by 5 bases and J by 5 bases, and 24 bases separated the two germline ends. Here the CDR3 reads CASSPRLGESARTGELFF. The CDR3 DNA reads TGTGCCAGCAGCCCCCGGTTGGGGGAGAGCGCGAGGACCGGGGAGCTGTTTTTT.

CDR3 residues: CASAPGGSGANVLTF. The CDR3 DNA sequence: TGTGCCAGCGCCCCCGGGGGCTCTGGGGCCAACGTCCTGACTTTC. The rearrangement links TRBV5-8 to TRBJ2-6; TRBD2 is a possible D gene (6 bases). From germline, CDR1 is SGHTS and CDR2 YDEGEE. This CDR3 comprises 15 residues. Trimming stripped 7 bases from V and 0 bases from J, with 11 bases between.

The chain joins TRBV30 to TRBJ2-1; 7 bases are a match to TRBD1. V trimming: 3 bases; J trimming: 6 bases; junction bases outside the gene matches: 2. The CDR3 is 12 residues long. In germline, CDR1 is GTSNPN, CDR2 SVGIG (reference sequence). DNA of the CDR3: TGTGCCTGGAGCGGACAGGTCAATGAGCAGTTCTTC. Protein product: CAWSGQVNEQFF.

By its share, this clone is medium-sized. CDR3 protein: CASSSRPSSGNTIYF. For the CDR3, the DNA is TGTGCCAGCTCGTCCAGGCCCTCCTCTGGAAACACCATATATTTT. The chain employs TRBV2 and TRBJ1-3; D not certain. CDR1 is SNHLY, CDR2 FYNNEI, per germline. V dropped 8 bases and J dropped 0 bases, with 14 bases sitting between them. The CDR3 sequence is 15 residues long.

Here the CDR3 reads CASSPLQGEYSNQPQHF. As DNA, the CDR3 is TGTGCCAGCTCACCCCTTCAGGGGGAGTATAGCAATCAGCCCCAGCATTTT. V usage is TRBV18 and J usage is TRBJ1-5, with 7 bases identical to TRBD1. The CDR3 extends over 17 amino acids. After removal of 3 bases from V and 0 bases from J, the junction contained 8 bases not matched to a gene. Germline V lookup: CDR1 KGHSH, CDR2 LQKENI.

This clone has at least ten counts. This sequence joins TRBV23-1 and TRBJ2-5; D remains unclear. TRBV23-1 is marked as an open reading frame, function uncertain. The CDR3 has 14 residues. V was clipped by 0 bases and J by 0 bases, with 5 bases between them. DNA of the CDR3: TGCGCCAGCAGTCAATCAGGGTACCAAGAGACCCAGTACTTC. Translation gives CASSQSGYQETQYF.

The CDR3 sequence is CSVAGQLNQPQHF. In DNA, the CDR3 is TGCAGCGTTGCTGGACAGCTCAATCAGCCCCAGCATTTT. The chain links TRBV29-1 to TRBJ1-5; perhaps TRBD1 as D (6 bases). The germline V gene has CDR1 SQVTM and CDR2 ANQGSEA. V was cut by 4 bases and J by 3 bases, with 10 bases left in between. The CDR3 runs 13 residues.

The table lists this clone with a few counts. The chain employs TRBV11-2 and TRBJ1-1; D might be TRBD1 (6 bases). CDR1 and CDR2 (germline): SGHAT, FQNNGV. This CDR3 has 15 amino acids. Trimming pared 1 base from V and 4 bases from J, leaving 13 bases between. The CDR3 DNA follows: TGTGCCAGCAGCTTAGGGGCAGGGGAGAGCACTGAAGCTTTCTTT. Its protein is CASSLGAGESTEAFF. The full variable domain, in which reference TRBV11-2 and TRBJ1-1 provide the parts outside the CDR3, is EAGVAQSPRYKIIEKRQSVAFWCNPISGHATLYWYQQILGQGPKLLIQFQNNGVVDDSQLPKDRFSAERLKGVDSTLKIQPAKLEDSAVYLCASSLGAGESTEAFFGQGTRLTVV.

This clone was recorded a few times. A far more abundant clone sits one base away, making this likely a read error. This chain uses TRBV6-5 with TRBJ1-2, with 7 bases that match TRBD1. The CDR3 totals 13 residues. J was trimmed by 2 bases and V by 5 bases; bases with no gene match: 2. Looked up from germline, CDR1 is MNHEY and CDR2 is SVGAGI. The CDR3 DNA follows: TGTGCCAGCAGTCCGACAGGGAACTATGGCTACACCTTC. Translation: CASSPTGNYGYTF.

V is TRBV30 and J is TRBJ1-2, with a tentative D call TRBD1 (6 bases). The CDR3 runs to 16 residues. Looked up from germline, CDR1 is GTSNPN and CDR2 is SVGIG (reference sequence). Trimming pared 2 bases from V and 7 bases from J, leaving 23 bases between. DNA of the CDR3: TGTGCCTGGAGTCGCGGGGGCCTTACAGGGAAAGGTGGCTACACCTTC. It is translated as CAWSRGGLTGKGGYTF.

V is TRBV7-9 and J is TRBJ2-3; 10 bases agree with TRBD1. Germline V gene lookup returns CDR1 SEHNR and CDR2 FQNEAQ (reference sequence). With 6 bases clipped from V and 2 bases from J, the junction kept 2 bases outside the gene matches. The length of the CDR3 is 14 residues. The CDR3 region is CASSRQGATDTQYF. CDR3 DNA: TGTGCCAGCAGTCGACAGGGGGCCACAGATACGCAGTATTTT.

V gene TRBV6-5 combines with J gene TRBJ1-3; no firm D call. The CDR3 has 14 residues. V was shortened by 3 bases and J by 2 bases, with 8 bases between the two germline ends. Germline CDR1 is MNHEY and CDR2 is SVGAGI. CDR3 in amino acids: CASSYSSPGNTIYF. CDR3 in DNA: TGTGCCAGCAGTTATTCTTCCCCTGGAAACACCATATATTTT.

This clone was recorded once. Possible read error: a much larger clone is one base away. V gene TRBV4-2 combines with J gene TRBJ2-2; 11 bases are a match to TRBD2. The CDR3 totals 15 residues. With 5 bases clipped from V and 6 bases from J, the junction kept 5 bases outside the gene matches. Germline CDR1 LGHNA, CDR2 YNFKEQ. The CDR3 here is CASSKLAGESGELFF. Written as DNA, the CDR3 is TGTGCCAGCAGCAAACTAGCGGGAGAGTCCGGGGAGCTGTTTTTT.

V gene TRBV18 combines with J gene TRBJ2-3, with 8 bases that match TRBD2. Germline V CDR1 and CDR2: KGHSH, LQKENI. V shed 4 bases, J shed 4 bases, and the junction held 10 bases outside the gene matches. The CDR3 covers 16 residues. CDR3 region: CASSRSAAGGADTQYF. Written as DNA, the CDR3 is TGTGCCAGCTCACGCTCGGCCGCGGGAGGCGCAGATACGCAGTATTTT.

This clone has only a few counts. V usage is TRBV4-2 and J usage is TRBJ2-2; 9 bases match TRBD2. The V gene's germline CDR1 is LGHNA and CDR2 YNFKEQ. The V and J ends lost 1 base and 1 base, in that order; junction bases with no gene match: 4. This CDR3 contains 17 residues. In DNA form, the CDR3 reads TGTGCCAGCAGCCAAGCGGCTAGCGGGGTGAACACCGGGGAGCTGTTTTTT. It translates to CASSQAASGVNTGELFF.

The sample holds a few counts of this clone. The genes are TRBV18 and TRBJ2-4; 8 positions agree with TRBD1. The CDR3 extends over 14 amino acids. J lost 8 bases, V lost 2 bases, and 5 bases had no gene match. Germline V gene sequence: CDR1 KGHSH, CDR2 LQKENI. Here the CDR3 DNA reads TGTGCCAGCTCACCAAGCGACAGGGGTTACATTCAGTACTTC. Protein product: CASSPSDRGYIQYF. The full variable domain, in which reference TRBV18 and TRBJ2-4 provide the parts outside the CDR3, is NAGVMQNPRHLVRRRGQEARLRCSPMKGHSHVYWYRQLPEEGLKFMVYLQKENIIDESGMPKERFSAEFPKEGPSILRIQQVVRGDSAAYFCASSPSDRGYIQYFGAGTRLSVL.

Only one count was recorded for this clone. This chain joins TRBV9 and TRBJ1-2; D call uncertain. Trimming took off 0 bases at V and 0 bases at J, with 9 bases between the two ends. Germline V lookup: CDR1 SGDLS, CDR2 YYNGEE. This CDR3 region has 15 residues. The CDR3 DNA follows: TGTGCCAGCAGCGTAGCTTCGAGGGCTAACTATGGCTACACCTTC. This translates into CASSVASRANYGYTF.

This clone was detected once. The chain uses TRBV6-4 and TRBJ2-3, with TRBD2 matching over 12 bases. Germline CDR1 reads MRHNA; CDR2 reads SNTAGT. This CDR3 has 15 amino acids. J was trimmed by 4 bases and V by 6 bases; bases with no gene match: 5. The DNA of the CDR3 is TGTGCCAGCAGCCCGGGACTAGCGGGTCCAGATACGCAGTATTTT. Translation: CASSPGLAGPDTQYF.

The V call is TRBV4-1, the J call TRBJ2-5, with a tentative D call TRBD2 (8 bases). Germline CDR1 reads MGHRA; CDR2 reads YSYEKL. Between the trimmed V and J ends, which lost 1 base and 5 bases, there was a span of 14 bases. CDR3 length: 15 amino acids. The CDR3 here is CASSQGPGGGETQYF. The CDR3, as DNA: TGCGCCAGCAGCCAAGGTCCGGGAGGGGGCGAGACCCAGTACTTC.

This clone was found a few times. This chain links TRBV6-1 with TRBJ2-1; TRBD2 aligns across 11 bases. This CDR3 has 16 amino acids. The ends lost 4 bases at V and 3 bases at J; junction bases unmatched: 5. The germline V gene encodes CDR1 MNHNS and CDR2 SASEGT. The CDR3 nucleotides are TGTGCCAGCAGTGGACTAGCGGGAAGGGGCTACAATGAGCAGTTCTTC. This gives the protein CASSGLAGRGYNEQFF.

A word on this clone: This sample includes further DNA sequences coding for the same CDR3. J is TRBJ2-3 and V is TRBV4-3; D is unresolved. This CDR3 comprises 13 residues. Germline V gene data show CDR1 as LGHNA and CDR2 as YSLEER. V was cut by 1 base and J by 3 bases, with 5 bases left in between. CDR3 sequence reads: CASSQGTTDTQYF. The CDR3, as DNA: TGCGCCAGCAGCCAAGGTACGACAGATACGCAGTATTTT.

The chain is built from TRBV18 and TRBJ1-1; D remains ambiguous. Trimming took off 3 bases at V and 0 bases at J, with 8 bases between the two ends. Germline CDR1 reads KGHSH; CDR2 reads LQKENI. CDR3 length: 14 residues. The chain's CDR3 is CASSPQRVNTEAFF. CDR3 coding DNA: TGTGCCAGCTCACCTCAACGTGTGAACACTGAAGCTTTCTTT.